The 7 T cell receptor beta chains listed next were all sequenced from one sample in a study of a mutant IDH1 vaccine in newly diagnosed glioma. Libraries were prepared by immunoSEQ multiplex PCR; TCRdb keeps only in-frame clonotypes and omits some of them. The sample comprises 60,000 to 75,000 clones, more than 75% of which are singletons, and 2% rests with the top ten. For these TCRs, the target antigens are not known. Time point denoted: week 35, safety follow-up. Vaccine doses each comprised 300 ug of mutant IDH1 20-mer peptide, with topical imiquimod. The sample was PBMCs, taken from a glioma patient whose treatment included an IDH1 peptide vaccine. Every receptor here comes from a man between 25 and 39 years old with glioma.

The V and J genes are TRBV4-1 and TRBJ1-2; D is uncertain. V lost 0 bases and J 5 bases, leaving 13 bases between the germline ends. Germline V gene sequence: CDR1 MGHRA, CDR2 YSYEKL. CDR3 length: 15 residues. This chain's CDR3 is CASSQEWEGGYGYTF. DNA for the CDR3: TGCGCCAGCAGCCAAGAGTGGGAGGGAGGGTATGGCTACACCTTC.

V is TRBV7-9 and J is TRBJ1-2; a possible D gene is TRBD1 (5 bases). Germline values: CDR1 SEHNR, CDR2 FQNEAQ (reference sequence). CDR3 length: 14 amino acids. The germline V and J ends were trimmed by 5 bases and 8 bases, with 18 bases remaining between them. CDR3 region: CASSLGGARDGYTF. Here the CDR3 DNA reads TGTGCCAGCAGCCTGGGAGGGGCGAGGGACGGCTACACCTTC.

V usage is TRBV27 and J usage is TRBJ2-7; 9 bases line up with TRBD1. There are 15 residues in the CDR3. Trimming removed 1 base from V and 6 bases from J; junction bases left unmatched: 7. The germline V gene has CDR1 MNHEY and CDR2 SMNVEV (reference sequence). CDR3 sequence: CASSLWGQGPSEQYF. CDR3 coding DNA: TGTGCCAGCAGTTTATGGGGACAGGGTCCCTCCGAGCAGTACTTC.

The chain carries TRBV6-1 and TRBJ1-4, with D hard to call. V lost 3 bases and J lost 8, with 13 bases in between. This CDR3 is 14 amino acids long. The germline gives CDR1 MNHNS, CDR2 SASEGT. The CDR3 here is CASSEQHRLEKLFF. The CDR3 DNA reads TGTGCCAGCAGTGAGCAACACCGCCTAGAAAAACTGTTTTTT.

The chain is built from TRBV28 and TRBJ2-7; TRBD2 might be the D (7 bases). CDR3 size: 15 residues. V lost 7 bases and J 1 base, leaving 17 bases between the germline ends. Germline lookup yields CDR1 MDHEN and CDR2 SYDVKM. This CDR3 is CASTLWAGASYEQYF. CDR3 coding DNA: TGTGCCAGCACCCTGTGGGCGGGGGCTTCCTACGAGCAGTACTTC.

The CDR3 here is CASSPTGGDYGYTF. The CDR3 DNA follows: TGTGCCAGTAGTCCCACCGGCGGTGACTATGGCTACACCTTC. V and J are TRBV19 and TRBJ1-2; no reliable D call. V shed 5 bases and J shed 3 bases, with 13 bases lying between them. Germline V gene sequence: CDR1 LNHDA, CDR2 SQIVND (reference sequence). This CDR3 is 14 amino acids long.

CDR3: CASSTSSLISYEQYF. The CDR3 region has the DNA TGTGCCAGCAGCACTAGTTCATTGATTTCCTACGAGCAGTACTTC. This chain uses TRBV7-2 with TRBJ2-7; perhaps TRBD2 as D (5 bases). Looked up from germline, CDR1 is SGHTA and CDR2 is FQGNSA. There are 15 residues in the CDR3. V gave up 5 bases and J gave up 1 base, with 15 bases separating them.